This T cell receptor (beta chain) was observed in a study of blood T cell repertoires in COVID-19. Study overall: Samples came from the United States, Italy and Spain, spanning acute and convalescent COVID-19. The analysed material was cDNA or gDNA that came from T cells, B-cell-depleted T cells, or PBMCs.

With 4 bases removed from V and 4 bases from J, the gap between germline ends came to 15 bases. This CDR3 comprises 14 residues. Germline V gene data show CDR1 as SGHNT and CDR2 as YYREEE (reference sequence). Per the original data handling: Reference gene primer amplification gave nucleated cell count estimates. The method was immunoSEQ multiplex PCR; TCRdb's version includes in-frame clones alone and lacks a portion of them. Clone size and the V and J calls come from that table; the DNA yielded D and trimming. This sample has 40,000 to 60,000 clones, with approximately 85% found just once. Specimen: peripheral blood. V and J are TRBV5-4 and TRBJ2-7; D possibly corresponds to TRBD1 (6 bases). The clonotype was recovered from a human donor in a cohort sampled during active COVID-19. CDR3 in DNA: TGTGCCAGCAGCCCAAATTACAGGGTGTACGAGCAGTACTTC. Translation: CASSPNYRVYEQYF. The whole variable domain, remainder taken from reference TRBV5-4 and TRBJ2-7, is ETGVTQSPTHLIKTRGQQVTLRCSSQSGHNTVSWYQQALGQGPQFIFQYYREEENGRGNFPPRFSGLQFPNYSSELNVNALELDDSALYLCASSPNYRVYEQYFGPGTRLTVT.